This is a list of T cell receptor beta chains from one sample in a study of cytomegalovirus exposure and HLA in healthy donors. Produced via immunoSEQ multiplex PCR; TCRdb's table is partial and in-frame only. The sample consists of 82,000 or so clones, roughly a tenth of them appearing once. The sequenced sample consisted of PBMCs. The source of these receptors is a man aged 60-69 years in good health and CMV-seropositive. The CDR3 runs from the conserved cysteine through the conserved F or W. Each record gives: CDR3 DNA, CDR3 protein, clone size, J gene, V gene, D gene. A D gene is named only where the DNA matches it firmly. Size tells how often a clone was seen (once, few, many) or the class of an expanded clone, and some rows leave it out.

CDR3nt: TGCGCCAGCAGCCAAGATGGAGCGGACCGAGATACGCAGTATTTT
CDR3aa: CASSQDGADRDTQYF
abundance: .
j_gene: TRBJ2-3
v_gene: TRBV4-1
d_gene: .

CDR3nt: TGCGCCAGCAGCTTGGAGCCCCACAATGAGCAGTTCTTC
CDR3aa: CASSLEPHNEQFF
abundance: .
j_gene: TRBJ2-1
v_gene: TRBV5-1
d_gene: .

CDR3nt: TGTGCCAGCAGCAGGGGACAGATTTACACTGAAGCTTTCTTT
CDR3aa: CASSRGQIYTEAFF
abundance: few
j_gene: TRBJ1-1
v_gene: TRBV11-1
d_gene: TRBD1

CDR3nt: TGTGCCAGCAGTTTGGGCCCAAGCGGGGGACTGACCGGGGAGCTGTTTTTT
CDR3aa: CASSLGPSGGLTGELFF
abundance: few
j_gene: TRBJ2-2
v_gene: TRBV28
d_gene: TRBD2

CDR3nt: TGCGCCAGCAGCTCCCAAGGCGGGGGCCGGTGGGATGAGCAGTTCTTC
CDR3aa: CASSSQGGGRWDEQFF
abundance: .
j_gene: TRBJ2-1
v_gene: TRBV5-1
d_gene: .

CDR3nt: TGTGCCAGCACCCTCCCAGGTGGGTATCAGCCCCAGCATTTT
CDR3aa: CASTLPGGYQPQHF
abundance: few
j_gene: TRBJ1-5
v_gene: TRBV28
d_gene: .

CDR3nt: TGTGCCAGCTCACCGAACGGAGACAATGAGCAGTTCTTC
CDR3aa: CASSPNGDNEQFF
abundance: .
j_gene: TRBJ2-1
v_gene: TRBV18
d_gene: .

CDR3nt: TGTGCCAGCAGCTTTGGACTAGGGAACACCGGGGAGCTGTTTTTT
CDR3aa: CASSFGLGNTGELFF
abundance: .
j_gene: TRBJ2-2
v_gene: TRBV5-4
d_gene: TRBD2

CDR3nt: TGTGCCAGCACTTTTACTAGCGGACAAGAGACCCAGTACTTC
CDR3aa: CASTFTSGQETQYF
abundance: few
j_gene: TRBJ2-5
v_gene: TRBV28
d_gene: TRBD2

CDR3nt: TGCGCCAGCAGCTGGGGACAGGGCGAAGAGACCCAGTACTTC
CDR3aa: CASSWGQGEETQYF
abundance: few
j_gene: TRBJ2-5
v_gene: TRBV5-1
d_gene: TRBD1

CDR3nt: TGTGCCAGCAGCTTTACCGAGAGCCAGCCCCAGCATTTT
CDR3aa: CASSFTESQPQHF
abundance: few
j_gene: TRBJ1-5
v_gene: TRBV7-2
d_gene: .

CDR3nt: TGCGCCAGCAGCCAGGTAATAGACACCGGGGAGCTGTTTTTT
CDR3aa: CASSQVIDTGELFF
abundance: few
j_gene: TRBJ2-2
v_gene: TRBV4-1
d_gene: .

CDR3nt: TGTGCCAGCAGCTTCCGGGACAGGGAGGGAAACACCATATATTTT
CDR3aa: CASSFRDREGNTIYF
abundance: .
j_gene: TRBJ1-3
v_gene: TRBV9
d_gene: TRBD1

CDR3nt: TGTGCCATCAACCCGGGTCTTAACACTGAAGCTTTCTTT
CDR3aa: CAINPGLNTEAFF
abundance: .
j_gene: TRBJ1-1
v_gene: TRBV10-3
d_gene: .

CDR3nt: TGCAGCGTTGGGGACACCTTCTCCTACAATGAGCAGTTCTTC
CDR3aa: CSVGDTFSYNEQFF
abundance: few
j_gene: TRBJ2-1
v_gene: TRBV29-1
d_gene: .

CDR3nt: TGCGCCAGCAGCACGACTAGCGGGAGCGGAGGGACCCAGTACTTC
CDR3aa: CASSTTSGSGGTQYF
abundance: .
j_gene: TRBJ2-5
v_gene: TRBV5-1
d_gene: TRBD2

CDR3nt: TGCGCCAGCAGATTAGAGGTAGCAGATACGCAGTATTTT
CDR3aa: CASRLEVADTQYF
abundance: .
j_gene: TRBJ2-3
v_gene: TRBV5-1
d_gene: .

CDR3nt: TGTGCCAGCAGTTTAGAGGGAAGGGAAAAACTGTTTTTT
CDR3aa: CASSLEGREKLFF
abundance: .
j_gene: TRBJ1-4
v_gene: TRBV28
d_gene: .

CDR3nt: TGTGCCAGCAGCTCAATCAGGGGGGTTGGTGAAAAACTGTTTTTT
CDR3aa: CASSSIRGVGEKLFF
abundance: few
j_gene: TRBJ1-4
v_gene: TRBV5-5
d_gene: TRBD1

CDR3nt: TGTGCCAGCAGCTTAGGTCCCGGGATGGGCACTGAAGCTTTCTTT
CDR3aa: CASSLGPGMGTEAFF
abundance: few
j_gene: TRBJ1-1
v_gene: TRBV7-3
d_gene: .

CDR3nt: TGTGCCAGCCAATCGGTGGAGGTCTCGGCTGAAGCTTTCTTT
CDR3aa: CASQSVEVSAEAFF
abundance: few
j_gene: TRBJ1-1
v_gene: TRBV19
d_gene: .

CDR3nt: TGCAGCGTTGAACTGGGGGCACAGGGTGAAAAACTGTTTTTT
CDR3aa: CSVELGAQGEKLFF
abundance: .
j_gene: TRBJ1-4
v_gene: TRBV29-1
d_gene: .

CDR3nt: TGTGCCAGCAGTTACGGGGTCGGAGCGGGAGGGGATACGCAGTATTTT
CDR3aa: CASSYGVGAGGDTQYF
abundance: few
j_gene: TRBJ2-3
v_gene: TRBV6-5
d_gene: TRBD2

CDR3nt: TGTGCCAGCAGCATAGATACCTACAATGAGCAGTTCTTC
CDR3aa: CASSIDTYNEQFF
abundance: few
j_gene: TRBJ2-1
v_gene: TRBV7-9
d_gene: .

CDR3nt: TGTGCCAGCAGCCCCGGCGGAGGCCCGCGGGGCTACACCTTC
CDR3aa: CASSPGGGPRGYTF
abundance: .
j_gene: TRBJ1-2
v_gene: TRBV7-8
d_gene: .

CDR3nt: TGTGCCAGTAGTCGACAGGGGGACTCCTACGAGCAGTACTTC
CDR3aa: CASSRQGDSYEQYF
abundance: few
j_gene: TRBJ2-7
v_gene: TRBV19
d_gene: TRBD1

CDR3nt: TGTGCCAGCAGTGGGGCGACAGGGAGGAGCTCCTACAATGAGCAGTTCTTC
CDR3aa: CASSGATGRSSYNEQFF
abundance: .
j_gene: TRBJ2-1
v_gene: TRBV6-1
d_gene: .

CDR3nt: TGTGCCAGCAGGGGGCGGGAGACCCAGTACTTC
CDR3aa: CASRGRETQYF
abundance: .
j_gene: TRBJ2-5
v_gene: TRBV6-1
d_gene: .

CDR3nt: TGCGCCAGCAGCCAAGAGGACAGGGAATTTGGGGACACTGAAGCTTTCTTT
CDR3aa: CASSQEDREFGDTEAFF
abundance: .
j_gene: TRBJ1-1
v_gene: TRBV4-1
d_gene: TRBD1

CDR3nt: TGTGCCAGCACAGGGGCATCGTCTAATGAAAAACTGTTTTTT
CDR3aa: CASTGASSNEKLFF
abundance: few
j_gene: TRBJ1-4
v_gene: TRBV6-1
d_gene: .

CDR3nt: TGTGCCAGCAGGGACAGGTTTGGCACGGGCTACACCTTC
CDR3aa: CASRDRFGTGYTF
abundance: .
j_gene: TRBJ1-2
v_gene: TRBV28
d_gene: TRBD1

CDR3nt: TGCGCCAGCAGCCAAGACCGGGAGCTATTAGGCTACACCTTC
CDR3aa: CASSQDRELLGYTF
abundance: few
j_gene: TRBJ1-2
v_gene: TRBV4-1
d_gene: .

CDR3nt: TGTGCCAGTAGTGTCAGACAGGGCCGACTCTCTGGGGCCAACGTCCTGACTTTC
CDR3aa: CASSVRQGRLSGANVLTF
abundance: few
j_gene: TRBJ2-6
v_gene: TRBV19
d_gene: TRBD1

CDR3nt: TGCGCCAGCAGCTCCCACGGACAAAGAAACACCATATATTTT
CDR3aa: CASSSHGQRNTIYF
abundance: .
j_gene: TRBJ1-3
v_gene: TRBV5-1
d_gene: .

CDR3nt: TGTGCCAGCAGCCGGGACTCCCAAGAGACCCAGTACTTC
CDR3aa: CASSRDSQETQYF
abundance: few
j_gene: TRBJ2-5
v_gene: TRBV6-4
d_gene: .

CDR3nt: TGTGCCAGCAGCCCCTTAGCGGGAGGGACCTACGAGCAGTACTTC
CDR3aa: CASSPLAGGTYEQYF
abundance: .
j_gene: TRBJ2-7
v_gene: TRBV7-2
d_gene: TRBD2

CDR3nt: TGCGCCAGCAGCCAACAACCGGGACTAGCGGGGGGGCAAGAGACCCAGTACTTC
CDR3aa: CASSQQPGLAGGQETQYF
abundance: .
j_gene: TRBJ2-5
v_gene: TRBV4-1
d_gene: TRBD2

CDR3nt: TGTGCCAGCATTGGTAGCGGGGCGGACTCCTACAATGAGCAGTTCTTC
CDR3aa: CASIGSGADSYNEQFF
abundance: .
j_gene: TRBJ2-1
v_gene: TRBV28
d_gene: TRBD2

CDR3nt: TGTGCCAGCAGGTCCGGGTACCTGCAGTATTTT
CDR3aa: CASRSGYLQYF
abundance: .
j_gene: TRBJ2-3
v_gene: TRBV28
d_gene: .

CDR3nt: TGTGCCAGCAGCTTAGCCGGGACAACCCACTACGAGCAGTACTTC
CDR3aa: CASSLAGTTHYEQYF
abundance: few
j_gene: TRBJ2-7
v_gene: TRBV7-9
d_gene: .

CDR3nt: TGCGCCAGCAGCCGCCGAGTGGTTGAAGAGACCCAGTACTTC
CDR3aa: CASSRRVVEETQYF
abundance: .
j_gene: TRBJ2-5
v_gene: TRBV4-1
d_gene: .

CDR3nt: TGTGCCAGCAGAATAGATGCCACAGGGGATGAGCAGTTCTTC
CDR3aa: CASRIDATGDEQFF
abundance: few
j_gene: TRBJ2-1
v_gene: TRBV6-6
d_gene: TRBD1

CDR3nt: TGTGCCAGCAGTGCCGGGACAGTGAACACTGAAGCTTTCTTT
CDR3aa: CASSAGTVNTEAFF
abundance: .
j_gene: TRBJ1-1
v_gene: TRBV6-1
d_gene: TRBD1

CDR3nt: TGTGCCTGGAGTCCAAGTCCGGACAGGGGCACTGAAGCTTTCTTT
CDR3aa: CAWSPSPDRGTEAFF
abundance: few
j_gene: TRBJ1-1
v_gene: TRBV30
d_gene: TRBD1

CDR3nt: TGTGCCAGCAGCTTGAGCAGCGGGGGGGCGGAGACCCAGTACTTC
CDR3aa: CASSLSSGGAETQYF
abundance: .
j_gene: TRBJ2-5
v_gene: TRBV5-4
d_gene: TRBD2

CDR3nt: TGTGCCAGCAGTGGATTAGGGCAGGGTGAGCAGTTCTTC
CDR3aa: CASSGLGQGEQFF
abundance: few
j_gene: TRBJ2-1
v_gene: TRBV2
d_gene: .

CDR3nt: TGCGCCAGCAGCCAGGAACAGGGGGCTTCAGATACGCAGTATTTT
CDR3aa: CASSQEQGASDTQYF
abundance: .
j_gene: TRBJ2-3
v_gene: TRBV5-1
d_gene: TRBD1

CDR3nt: TGTGCCACCAGCACTAACAGGGAGCTCGGCGAGCAGTACTTC
CDR3aa: CATSTNRELGEQYF
abundance: .
j_gene: TRBJ2-7
v_gene: TRBV15
d_gene: .

CDR3nt: TGTGCCAGCAGTGCGGCGGACAGGGGAAATGAAAAACTGTTTTTT
CDR3aa: CASSAADRGNEKLFF
abundance: few
j_gene: TRBJ1-4
v_gene: TRBV25-1
d_gene: TRBD1

CDR3nt: TGTGCCAGCAGCTCGACAGGGGCGGACACCGGGGAGCTGTTTTTT
CDR3aa: CASSSTGADTGELFF
abundance: few
j_gene: TRBJ2-2
v_gene: TRBV7-3
d_gene: TRBD1